The next 14 T cell receptor beta chains were all read from a single sample in a study of cytomegalovirus exposure and HLA in healthy donors. The study ran its PCR with 60 Vbeta and 13 Jbeta primers. The method was immunoSEQ multiplex PCR; TCRdb's version includes in-frame clones alone and lacks a portion of them. The repertoire holds roughly 100,000 clones, with around two thirds as singletons. Sequenced input: PBMCs. These receptors came from a man aged 25 to 45 in good health and CMV-seropositive.

The rearrangement links TRBV21-1 to TRBJ2-1; TRBD1 is the table's D call and was not checked against the DNA. TRBV21-1 is shown as a pseudogene. The CDR3 is 15 residues long. CDR3: CASSTKGGHYNEQFF. The CDR3 bases are TGTGCCAGCAGCACTAAAGGCGGACATTACAATGAGCAGTTCTTC.

The rearrangement joins TRBV15 to TRBJ2-7, with TRBD2 identical over 12 bases. CDR1 LNHNV and CDR2 YYDKDF come from the germline V gene (reference sequence). CDR3 length equals 14 residues. The junction had 1 base not matched to a gene; V was cut back by 6 bases and J by 1 base. Here the CDR3 reads CATRTSGGSYEQYF. The DNA for the CDR3 is TGTGCCACCAGAACTAGCGGGGGGTCCTACGAGCAGTACTTC.

In this sample, this clone turned up once. The chain combines TRBV5-1 with TRBJ2-5; D gene uncertain. V was cut by 4 bases and J by 2 bases, with 9 bases left in between. Germline CDR1 SGHRS, CDR2 YFSETQ. This CDR3 is 13 amino acids long. The CDR3 sequence: CASSGPEQETQYF. In DNA, the CDR3 is TGCGCCAGCAGCGGGCCCGAACAAGAGACCCAGTACTTC. Combining the CDR3 with reference TRBV5-1 and TRBJ2-5 gives the whole variable domain KAGVTQTPRYLIKTRGQQVTLSCSPISGHRSVSWYQQTPGQGLQFLFEYFSETQRNKGNFPGRFSGRQFSNSRSEMNVSTLELGDSALYLCASSGPEQETQYFGPGTRLLVL.

V usage is TRBV18 and J usage is TRBJ1-1, with 7 bases matching TRBD1. Trimming cost V 3 bases and J 5 bases; bases outside gene matches: 6. The germline V gene has CDR1 KGHSH and CDR2 LQKENI. This CDR3 has 14 amino acids. CDR3 DNA sequence: TGTGCCAGCTCACCGACAGGGATTCAAACTGAAGCTTTCTTT. Protein product: CASSPTGIQTEAFF.

This clone has more than one count but fewer than ten. The V call is TRBV6-1, the J call TRBJ2-1, with D perhaps TRBD2 (5 bases). There are 20 residues in the CDR3. CDR1 is MNHNS and CDR2 is SASEGT in the germline V gene. With 2 bases removed from V and 0 bases from J, the gap between germline ends came to 23 bases. CDR3 bases: TGTGCCAGCAGTGAAAAACCCCCCTCGTTAGCGTATAGCTCCTACAATGAGCAGTTCTTC. The encoded protein is CASSEKPPSLAYSSYNEQFF.

This clone was recorded a few times. This chain uses TRBV7-9 with TRBJ2-3; TRBD1 might be the D (6 bases). The CDR3 has 14 amino acids. CDR1 is SEHNR, CDR2 FQNEAQ, per germline (reference sequence). Trimming stripped 3 bases from V and 5 bases from J, with 12 bases between. CDR3 sequence: CASSFSDSGDTQYF. Written as DNA, the CDR3 is TGTGCCAGCAGCTTCTCGGACAGCGGAGATACGCAGTATTTT.

This clone was seen a handful of times. CDR3 region: CSVVSIGTSWETQYF. The CDR3, as DNA: TGCAGCGTTGTTAGCATTGGGACTAGCTGGGAGACCCAGTACTTC. The rearrangement uses TRBV29-1 and TRBJ2-5; 9 nucleotides match TRBD2. J was trimmed by 5 bases and V by 4 bases; bases with no gene match: 11. Germline V gene data show CDR1 as SQVTM and CDR2 as ANQGSEA. The CDR3 contains 15 residues.

The chain uses TRBV7-2 and TRBJ1-6; D possibly corresponds to TRBD1 (6 bases). With 5 bases removed from V and 7 bases from J, the gap between germline ends came to 15 bases. The germline V gene has CDR1 SGHTA and CDR2 FQGNSA. The CDR3 totals 15 residues. DNA of the CDR3: TGTGCCAGCAGCCCTAATACAGGGAGCAATTCACCCCTCCACTTT. It codes for CASSPNTGSNSPLHF.

V usage is TRBV7-3 and J usage is TRBJ2-7; maybe TRBD2 (5 bases). The CDR3 runs to 15 residues. Germline CDR1 reads SGHTA; CDR2 reads FQGTGA. The V gene lost 2 bases and the J gene lost 2 bases, with 13 bases spanning the gap. As DNA, the CDR3 is TGTGCCAGCAGCTTAGAACTTGGAGGTACCTACGAGCAGTACTTC. It codes for CASSLELGGTYEQYF.

The rearrangement joins TRBV7-9 to TRBJ2-7; D unclear. Trimming shortened V by 5 bases and J by 6 bases, and 23 bases separated the two germline ends. In germline, CDR1 is SEHNR, CDR2 FQNEAQ (reference sequence). The CDR3 extends over 16 amino acids. The CDR3 DNA reads as TGTGCCAGCAGCCTGCCCTTGGCAGGCTTATCTGGCGAGCAGTACTTC. Protein product: CASSLPLAGLSGEQYF.

The gene calls are TRBV18 and TRBJ1-1; 8 bases map to TRBD1. The CDR3 contains 14 residues. V was pared by 4 bases and J by 7 bases, with 8 bases of the junction left unmatched. Germline V gene sequence: CDR1 KGHSH, CDR2 LQKENI. This chain's CDR3 is CASSLTTGVGEAFF. CDR3 nucleotides: TGTGCCAGCTCACTTACGACAGGGGTTGGTGAAGCTTTCTTT.

There are a few counts of this clone. The chain joins TRBV4-1 to TRBJ2-3; tentatively, D is TRBD1 (6 bases). Trimming took off 1 base at V and 5 bases at J, with 13 bases between the two ends. Per germline, CDR1 MGHRA and CDR2 YSYEKL. This CDR3 comprises 15 residues. This CDR3 reads CASSQGQAQRDTQYF. DNA for the CDR3: TGCGCCAGCAGCCAAGGACAGGCCCAGAGAGATACGCAGTATTTT.

The rearrangement links TRBV6-5 to TRBJ1-2; 9 bases match TRBD1. The V segment lost 7 bases and the J segment 6 bases; nucleotides outside the gene matches: 9. Germline V gene sequence: CDR1 MNHEY, CDR2 SVGAGI. There are 14 residues in the CDR3. CDR3 sequence reads: CASNGQGYVDGYTF. For the CDR3, the DNA is TGTGCCAGCAACGGACAGGGGTATGTGGATGGCTACACCTTC.

The V call is TRBV28, the J call TRBJ1-2, with D maybe TRBD1 (5 bases). Germline V gene sequence: CDR1 MDHEN, CDR2 SYDVKM. The V gene lost 5 bases and the J gene lost 4 bases, with 14 bases spanning the gap. The CDR3 runs to 14 residues. The CDR3 spells CASSQAGLGYGYTF. DNA of the CDR3: TGTGCCAGCAGTCAAGCGGGGCTCGGCTATGGCTACACCTTC.